This TCR beta chain originates from a study of T cells in Graves' hyperthyroidism and ophthalmopathy. The investigators amplified TCR beta CDR3 regions from RNA transcripts. The TCR CDR3 was amplified in a first-round RT-PCR using the HTBI primer set. In TCRdb, the multiplex PCR reads were re-called with MiXCR into one record per CDR3 protein. The sample lists approximately 590,000 distinct CDR3 sequences, about a sixth seen once, with 7.3% in the top ten. The junction had 10 bases not matched to a gene; V was cut back by 3 bases and J by 5 bases. The CDR3 has 15 residues. CDR1 SGHRS and CDR2 YFSETQ come from the germline V gene. Used for diagnoses were clinical symptoms, serum thyroxine and TRAb, thyroid ultrasound and orbital computed tomography. This clonotype was picked up many times.

Sequencing used blood. The TCR sequence derives from a woman aged 25 to 39 with Graves' hyperthyroidism. This sequence joins TRBV5-1 and TRBJ2-7, with 8 bases that match TRBD2. The CDR3 DNA follows: TGCGCCAGCAGCTCCGGGACTAGAATAGTCGACGAGCAGTACTTC. Protein: CASSSGTRIVDEQYF.